Detailed here is one TCR beta chain. Its antigen is as yet unknown. There are 17 residues in the CDR3. The trim removed 5 bases at V and 6 bases at J, leaving 18 bases unmatched. Fresh peripheral blood, roughly 9.4 ml, was the PBMC source. These data belong to a study of Graves' ophthalmopathy and Graves' hyperthyroidism. Study as a whole: Investigators collected peripheral blood at initial diagnosis, before any treatment was given. Study-wide results and caveats: With over 85% sensitivity and less than 83% specificity, a 13-signature model separated ophthalmopathy from stable hyperthyroidism.

Using RNA transcripts, the TCR beta CDR3 regions were amplified. In the first round, RT-PCR was carried out with HTBI primers, and a multiplex PCR formed the second round. TCRdb reprocessed the multiplex PCR reads via MiXCR and lists one record per CDR3 protein. The table has some 410,000 distinct CDR3 sequences, more than 20% seen once. This sequence originates from a woman between 18 and 29 years old with stable Graves' hyperthyroidism. The specimen sequenced was peripheral blood. The V gene is TRBV12-3 or TRBV12-4, the J gene TRBJ2-5; 7 bases align to TRBD1. The CDR3 loop reads CASSPDRTLSRVQTQYF. DNA for the CDR3: TGTGCCAGCAGTCCGGACAGGACCTTAAGCCGGGTTCAGACCCAGTACTTC.